This T cell receptor (beta chain) was identified in a study of blood T cells in healthy people across ages. General study points: Unsorted PBMCs prevented conclusive naive versus antigen-experienced comparison.

A word on this clonotype: Antigen unknown.

The CDR3 sequence is 16 residues long. Germline V lookup: CDR1 DFQATT, CDR2 SNEGSKA (reference sequence). For the second PCR, which ran for roughly 7 to 11 cycles, a sample-barcoded 5' primer and a J-beta primer mix were used. A template-switch adaptor containing 12 random nucleotides labeled each cDNA molecule. TCRdb passed the 5' RACE reads through MiXCR, listing each CDR3 protein once. The sample has over 300,000 distinct CDR3 sequences, approximately 52% seen once. Source material: blood. The sequence derives from a man aged 55-75 years in good health. The chain carries TRBV20-1 and TRBJ2-4; a possible D gene is TRBD1 (5 bases). Matching the DNA end better, TRBJ2-7 makes the J call doubtful. CDR3 protein: CSAREGPAGIVGEQYF. In DNA form, the CDR3 reads TGCAGTGCTAGAGAAGGTCCGGCAGGGATCGTGGGCGAGCAGTACTTC.